These T cell receptor beta chains were read from a single sample in a study of cytomegalovirus exposure and HLA in healthy donors. Method: immunoSEQ multiplex PCR; TCRdb's copy keeps in-frame clones and lacks some. The sample comprises roughly 180,000 clones, over 70% of which are singletons, and approximately 6.7% rests with the top ten. The sample comprised PBMCs. All receptors come from a man aged 25-45 years in good health and CMV-seropositive. The CDR3 runs from the conserved cysteine through the conserved F or W. D genes are given only for firm matches. Clone size is not always given. Where it is, it says once, few, many or a class for expanded clones.

clone_size j_call v_call d_call cdr3_aa cdr3_nt
NA TRBJ1-2 TRBV12-2 NA CASRPRAYTSGYGYTF TGTGCAAGTCGCCCCCGGGCCTATACCAGCGGCTATGGCTACACCTTC
NA TRBJ2-7 TRBV7-9 TRBD1 CASSGDRGIYEQYF TGTGCCAGCAGCGGGGACAGGGGAATCTACGAGCAGTACTTC
once TRBJ2-2 TRBV2 NA CASRSHGGRGTGELFF TGTGCCAGCAGGAGCCACGGGGGGCGGGGCACCGGGGAGCTGTTTTTT
NA TRBJ2-1 TRBV5-1 NA CASRWGEEEQFF TGCGCCAGCCGATGGGGGGAAGAAGAGCAGTTCTTC
NA TRBJ1-5 TRBV19 TRBD1 CASSLSTGGDQPQHF TGTGCCAGTAGTTTATCGACAGGGGGGGATCAGCCCCAGCATTTT
once TRBJ2-2 TRBV7-2 NA CASSLTGPNTGELFF TGTGCCAGCAGCTTAACAGGTCCGAACACCGGGGAGCTGTTTTTT
NA TRBJ2-3 TRBV2 NA CASRRGTRTDTQYF TGTGCCAGCAGGAGAGGGACACGCACAGATACGCAGTATTTT
NA TRBJ2-7 TRBV7-2 TRBD2 CASSQGLAGGFDEQYF TGTGCCAGCAGCCAGGGACTAGCGGGGGGTTTCGACGAGCAGTACTTC
NA TRBJ1-2 TRBV13 NA CASSFQSVQAYGYTF TGTGCCAGCAGCTTCCAGAGCGTACAGGCCTATGGCTACACCTTC
NA TRBJ1-3 TRBV9 TRBD1 CASSVVETGVGNTIYF TGTGCCAGCAGCGTAGTTGAGACAGGGGTTGGAAACACCATATATTTT
NA TRBJ1-1 TRBV28 TRBD1 CASSPGTGRAFF TGTGCCAGCAGTCCAGGGACAGGACGGGCTTTCTTT
NA TRBJ1-5 TRBV4-3 NA CASSQRQGGNQPQHF TGCGCCAGCAGCCAAAGGCAGGGCGGCAATCAGCCCCAGCATTTT
few TRBJ2-7 TRBV27 NA CASSLAGFEQYF TGTGCCAGCAGTTTGGCAGGGTTCGAGCAGTACTTC
NA TRBJ2-2 TRBV5-1 NA CASRETGNTGELFF TGCGCCAGCAGGGAGACGGGGAACACCGGGGAGCTGTTTTTT
NA TRBJ2-7 TRBV19 TRBD1 CASNPTGQGAYEQYF TGTGCCAGTAACCCAACCGGACAGGGGGCCTACGAGCAGTACTTC
NA TRBJ2-7 TRBV10-1 NA CASSDGISYEQYF TGCGCCAGCAGTGATGGCATTTCCTACGAGCAGTACTTC